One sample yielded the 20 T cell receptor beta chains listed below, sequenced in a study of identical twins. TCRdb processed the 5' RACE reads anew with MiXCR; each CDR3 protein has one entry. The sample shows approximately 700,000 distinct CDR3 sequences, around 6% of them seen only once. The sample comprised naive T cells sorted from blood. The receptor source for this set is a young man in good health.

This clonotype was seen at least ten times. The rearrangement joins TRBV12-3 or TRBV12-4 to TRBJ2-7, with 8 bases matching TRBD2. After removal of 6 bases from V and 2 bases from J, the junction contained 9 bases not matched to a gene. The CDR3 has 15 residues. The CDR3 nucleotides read TGTGCCAGCAGCCCCCTCGGGGGGGGGCCCTACGAGCAGTACTTC. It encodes CASSPLGGGPYEQYF.

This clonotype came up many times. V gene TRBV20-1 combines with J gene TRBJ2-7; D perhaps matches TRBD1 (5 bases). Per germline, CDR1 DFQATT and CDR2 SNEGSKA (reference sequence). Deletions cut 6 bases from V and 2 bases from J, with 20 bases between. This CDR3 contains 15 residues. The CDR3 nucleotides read TGCAGTGCCCAGCCCGCCTCCAGGGAAGCCTACGAGCAGTACTTC. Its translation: CSAQPASREAYEQYF.

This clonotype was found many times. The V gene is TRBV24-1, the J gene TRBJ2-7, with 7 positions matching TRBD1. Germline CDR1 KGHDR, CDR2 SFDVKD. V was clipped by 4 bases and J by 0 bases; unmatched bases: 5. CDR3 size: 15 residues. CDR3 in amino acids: CATSERDSYSYEQYF. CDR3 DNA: TGTGCCACCAGTGAACGGGACAGCTACTCCTACGAGCAGTACTTC.

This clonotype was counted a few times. The CDR3 region is CATAGDSYEQYF. In DNA form, the CDR3 reads TGTGCCACAGCAGGGGATTCCTACGAGCAGTACTTC. V gene TRBV10-3 combines with J gene TRBJ2-7, with a tentative D call TRBD1 (6 bases). V dropped 10 bases and J dropped 1 base, with 11 bases sitting between them. CDR1 and CDR2 from the germline V gene are ENHRY and SYGVKD. The CDR3 is made up of 12 amino acids.

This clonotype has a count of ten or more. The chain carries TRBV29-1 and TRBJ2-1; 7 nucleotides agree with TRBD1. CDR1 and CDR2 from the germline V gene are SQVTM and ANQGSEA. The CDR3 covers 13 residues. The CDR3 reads CRAQTGPLNEQFF. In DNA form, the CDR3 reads TGCAGAGCACAGACAGGGCCCCTCAATGAGCAGTTCTTC.

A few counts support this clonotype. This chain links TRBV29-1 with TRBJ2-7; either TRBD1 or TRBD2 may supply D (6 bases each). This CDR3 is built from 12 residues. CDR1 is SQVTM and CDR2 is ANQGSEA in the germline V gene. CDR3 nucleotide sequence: TGCAGTCGCCGGGGGACACTTTACGAGCAGTACGTC. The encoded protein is CSRRGTLYEQYV.

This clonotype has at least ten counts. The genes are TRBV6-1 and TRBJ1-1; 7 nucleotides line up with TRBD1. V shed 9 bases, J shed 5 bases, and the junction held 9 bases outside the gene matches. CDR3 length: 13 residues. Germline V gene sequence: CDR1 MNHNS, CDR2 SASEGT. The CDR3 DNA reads TGTGCCAGTACAGGGGCCCCGGGGACTGAAGCTTTCTTT. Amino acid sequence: CASTGAPGTEAFF.

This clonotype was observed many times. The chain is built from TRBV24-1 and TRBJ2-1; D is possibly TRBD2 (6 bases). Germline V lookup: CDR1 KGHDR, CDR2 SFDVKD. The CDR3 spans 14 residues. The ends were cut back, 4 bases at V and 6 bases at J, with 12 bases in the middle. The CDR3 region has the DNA TGTGCCACCAGTGACTCGTTGACTAGCAATGAGCAGTTCTTC. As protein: CATSDSLTSNEQFF.

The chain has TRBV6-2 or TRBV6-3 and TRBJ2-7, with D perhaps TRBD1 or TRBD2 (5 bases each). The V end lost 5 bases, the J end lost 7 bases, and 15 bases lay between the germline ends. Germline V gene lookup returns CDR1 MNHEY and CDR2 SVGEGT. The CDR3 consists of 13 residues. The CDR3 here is CASSSATGREQYF. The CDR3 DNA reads TGTGCCAGCAGTAGCGCAACGGGGCGTGAGCAGTACTTC.

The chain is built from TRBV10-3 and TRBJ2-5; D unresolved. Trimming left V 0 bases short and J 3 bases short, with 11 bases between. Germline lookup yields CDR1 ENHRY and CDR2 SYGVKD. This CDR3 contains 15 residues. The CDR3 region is CAISESKGKKETQYF. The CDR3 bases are TGTGCCATCAGTGAGTCTAAAGGGAAAAAAGAGACCCAGTACTTC.

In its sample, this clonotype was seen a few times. CDR3 residues: CASSNRTGTRDTQYF. For the CDR3, the DNA is TGTGCCAGCAGCAACAGGACAGGGACAAGAGATACGCAGTATTTT. This sequence joins TRBV11-2 and TRBJ2-3, with 8 positions matching TRBD1. Per germline, CDR1 SGHAT and CDR2 FQNNGV. This CDR3 spans 15 amino acids. The ends lost 5 bases at V and 5 bases at J; junction bases unmatched: 9.

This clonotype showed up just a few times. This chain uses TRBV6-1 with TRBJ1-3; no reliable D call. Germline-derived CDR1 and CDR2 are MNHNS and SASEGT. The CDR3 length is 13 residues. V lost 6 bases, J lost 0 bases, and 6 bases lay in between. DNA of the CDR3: TGTGCCAGCAGACCTTACTCTGGAAACACCATATATTTT. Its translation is CASRPYSGNTIYF.

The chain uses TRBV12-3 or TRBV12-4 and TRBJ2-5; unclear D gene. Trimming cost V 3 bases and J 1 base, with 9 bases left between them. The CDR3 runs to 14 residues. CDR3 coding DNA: TGTGCCAGCAGTTTTACAGACTTCCAAGAGACCCAGTACTTC. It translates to CASSFTDFQETQYF.

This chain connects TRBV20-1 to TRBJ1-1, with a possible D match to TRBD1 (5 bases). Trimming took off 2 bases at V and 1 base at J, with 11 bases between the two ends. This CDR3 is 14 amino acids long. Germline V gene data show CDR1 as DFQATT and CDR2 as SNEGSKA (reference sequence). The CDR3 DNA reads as TGCAGTGCTAGACTGGGGGGACCGAACACTGAAGCTTTCTTT. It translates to CSARLGGPNTEAFF.

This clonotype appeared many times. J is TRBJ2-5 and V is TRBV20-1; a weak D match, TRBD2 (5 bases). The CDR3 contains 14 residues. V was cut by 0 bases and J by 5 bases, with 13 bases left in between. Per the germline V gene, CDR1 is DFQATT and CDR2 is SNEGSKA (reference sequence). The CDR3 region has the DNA TGCAGTGCTAGAGATTTCAGAGGGAGCGAGACCCAGTACTTC. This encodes CSARDFRGSETQYF.

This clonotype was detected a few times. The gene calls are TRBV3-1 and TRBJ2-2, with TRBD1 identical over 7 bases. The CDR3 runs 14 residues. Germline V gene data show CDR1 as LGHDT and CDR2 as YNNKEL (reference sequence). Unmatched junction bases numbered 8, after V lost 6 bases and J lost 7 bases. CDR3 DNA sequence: TGTGCCAGCAGTTTCACAGGGGACGGCGGGGAGCTGTTTTTT. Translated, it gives CASSFTGDGGELFF. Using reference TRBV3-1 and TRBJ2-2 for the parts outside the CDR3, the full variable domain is DTAVSQTPKYLVTQMGNDKSIKCEQNLGHDTMYWYKQDSKKFLKIMFSYNNKELIINETVPNRFSPKSPDKAHLNLHINSLELGDSAVYFCASSFTGDGGELFFGEGSRLTVL.

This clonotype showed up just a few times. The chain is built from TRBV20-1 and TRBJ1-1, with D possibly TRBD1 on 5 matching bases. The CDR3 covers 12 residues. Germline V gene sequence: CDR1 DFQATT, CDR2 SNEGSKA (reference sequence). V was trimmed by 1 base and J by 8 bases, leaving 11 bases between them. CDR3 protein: CSARGRQPEAFF. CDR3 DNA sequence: TGCAGTGCTAGAGGCCGACAGCCCGAAGCTTTCTTT.

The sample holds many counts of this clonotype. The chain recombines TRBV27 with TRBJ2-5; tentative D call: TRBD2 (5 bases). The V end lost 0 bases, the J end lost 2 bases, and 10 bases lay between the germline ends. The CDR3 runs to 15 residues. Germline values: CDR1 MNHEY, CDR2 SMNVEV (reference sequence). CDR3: CASSLSISGQETQYF. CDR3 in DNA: TGTGCCAGCAGTTTATCGATATCGGGGCAAGAGACCCAGTACTTC.

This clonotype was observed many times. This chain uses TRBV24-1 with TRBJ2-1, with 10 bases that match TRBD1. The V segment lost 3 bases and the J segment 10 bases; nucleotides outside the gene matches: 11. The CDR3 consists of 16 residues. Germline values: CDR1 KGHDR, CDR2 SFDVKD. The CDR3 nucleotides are TGTGCCACCAGTGATCCCGGGACAGGGGCGTTTGGGGAGCAGTTCTTC. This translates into CATSDPGTGAFGEQFF.

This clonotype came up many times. In DNA, the CDR3 is TGTGCCAGCAGCTTGGTAGGACAGGGGCCCCAAGAGACCCAGTACTTC. Encoded protein: CASSLVGQGPQETQYF. The V gene is TRBV5-6, the J gene TRBJ2-5; 9 nucleotides agree with TRBD1. Germline V lookup: CDR1 SGHDT, CDR2 YYEEEE. The CDR3 consists of 16 residues. J gave up 1 base and V 0 bases, and 4 bases lay outside the gene matches.